One sample yielded the 21 T cell receptor beta chains listed below, sequenced in a study of shared clonotypes between healthy human individuals. Some clones are missing from TCRdb's copy, which holds only in-frame ones; the method was immunoSEQ multiplex PCR. Of about 110,000 clones in the sample, around 64% were seen once. Sequenced sample: memory CD8+ T cells sorted from blood. Documented subset: CD45RO+ cells pooled with CCR7-negative TemRA cells. The receptor source for this set is a woman aged 25 to 45 in good health.

In the case of this clone: Germline is not matched at one junction end, which may reflect a read error. The chain carries TRBV7-9 and TRBJ1-4; maybe TRBD1 (5 bases). CDR3 size: 15 residues. Per germline, CDR1 SEHNR and CDR2 FQNEAQ (reference sequence). Here the CDR3 DNA reads TGTGCCACCAGCACTTGGACATCAACTAATGAAAAACTGTTTTTT. The encoded protein is CATSTWTSTNEKLFF.

This clone was detected once. The rearrangement uses TRBV30 and TRBJ2-3; 10 bases fit TRBD2. Germline values: CDR1 GTSNPN, CDR2 SVGIG (reference sequence). The V gene end was trimmed by 0 bases and the J gene end by 2 bases; junction bases not matched to a gene: 5. The CDR3 length is 16 residues. The chain's CDR3 is CAWSVRAGGLTDTQYF. CDR3 sequence (DNA): TGTGCCTGGAGTGTACGAGCGGGAGGGCTCACAGATACGCAGTATTTT.

This clone was counted a few times. CDR3 DNA: TGTGCCAGCAGCTTAAGTTCAGGACTAGCGGGGACAGATACGCAGTATTTT. This gives the protein CASSLSSGLAGTDTQYF. V usage is TRBV7-9 and J usage is TRBJ2-3, with 12 bases that match TRBD2. CDR1 SEHNR and CDR2 FQNEAQ come from the germline V gene (reference sequence). The CDR3 extends over 17 amino acids. With 2 bases clipped from V and 3 bases from J, the junction kept 6 bases outside the gene matches.

This clone appeared many times. The rearrangement joins TRBV2 to TRBJ2-7, with D possibly being TRBD1 (5 bases). The CDR3 totals 13 residues. Trimming removed 7 bases from V and 4 bases from J, with 14 bases in between. Per germline, CDR1 SNHLY and CDR2 FYNNEI. The CDR3 nucleotides are TGTGCCAGCAAGGGGCAAGCGAAGTACGAGCAGTACTTC. Protein: CASKGQAKYEQYF.

This clone was detected a few times. The chain links TRBV4-2 to TRBJ2-1; TRBD1 is a possible D gene (5 bases). V lost 4 bases, J lost 5 bases, and 9 bases lay in between. This CDR3 has 13 amino acids. Germline CDR1 is LGHNA and CDR2 is YNFKEQ. The CDR3 DNA reads as TGTGCCAGCAGCCGTAAAGGGGACAATGAGCAGTTCTTC. Translating gives CASSRKGDNEQFF.

This clone was detected many times. V is TRBV28 and J is TRBJ1-3; 9 bases match TRBD1. The V gene's germline CDR1 is MDHEN and CDR2 SYDVKM. V was pared by 5 bases and J by 6 bases, with 5 bases of the junction left unmatched. The CDR3 sequence is 14 residues long. The CDR3 region is CASSRTGAANTIYF. The CDR3 coding sequence is TGTGCCAGCAGTCGGACAGGGGCGGCAAACACCATATATTTT. The full variable domain, rest sourced from reference TRBV28 and TRBJ1-3, is DVKVTQSSRYLVKRTGEKVFLECVQDMDHENMFWYRQDPGLGLRLIYFSYDVKMKEKGDIPEGYSVSREKKERFSLILESASTNQTSMYLCASSRTGAANTIYFGEGSWLTVV.

The chain employs TRBV7-9 and TRBJ1-4, with D tentatively TRBD1 (6 bases). V lost 5 bases to trimming and J lost 2 bases, with 12 bases between them. The CDR3 runs to 15 residues. The germline gives CDR1 SEHNR, CDR2 FQNEAQ (reference sequence). CDR3 loop: CASSPPQGTNEKLFF. In DNA, the CDR3 is TGTGCCAGCAGCCCCCCGCAGGGGACTAATGAAAAACTGTTTTTT.

This sequence joins TRBV6-1 and TRBJ2-1, with TRBD1 identical over 11 bases. This CDR3 is 15 amino acids long. With 7 bases clipped from V and 3 bases from J, the junction kept 5 bases outside the gene matches. Germline values: CDR1 MNHNS, CDR2 SASEGT. CDR3 DNA: TGTGCCAGCACACGTGGGACAGGGGGCTACAATGAGCAGTTCTTC. Its translation is CASTRGTGGYNEQFF.

This clone was detected only once. The rearrangement links TRBV19 to TRBJ2-2; the D gene is possibly TRBD2 (7 bases). The V and J ends lost 7 bases and 3 bases respectively, with 12 bases between them. Germline CDR1 is LNHDA and CDR2 is SQIVND (reference sequence). The CDR3 has 14 residues. DNA of the CDR3: TGTGCCAGTAAGGGGGGGACTGACACCGGGGAGCTGTTTTTT. The encoded protein is CASKGGTDTGELFF.

The V gene is TRBV12-2, the J gene TRBJ1-1. TRBV12-2 is a known pseudogene. The CDR3 length is 17 residues. CDR3 region: CASRLARRAGLNTEAFF. CDR3 DNA: TGTGCAAGTCGCTTAGCTCGGAGGGCAGGATTGAACACTGAAGCTTTCTTT.

This clone was seen many times. The CDR3 is CASRKRWANSPLHF. The CDR3 DNA sequence: TGTGCCAGCAGAAAGAGGTGGGCTAATTCACCCCTCCACTTT. V usage is TRBV27 and J usage is TRBJ1-6; D is unclear. The germline V gene has CDR1 MNHEY and CDR2 SMNVEV (reference sequence). This CDR3 region has 14 residues. V gave up 6 bases and J gave up 6 bases, with 12 bases separating them.

This clone was seen only a few times. Other DNA sequences of this sample code for an identical CDR3. The J gene is TRBJ1-5, the V gene TRBV7-9, with 9 bases aligning to TRBD1. V shed 5 bases, J shed 2 bases, and the junction held 4 bases outside the gene matches. The CDR3 length is 15 residues. CDR1 and CDR2 (germline): SEHNR, FQNEAQ (reference sequence). The CDR3 here is CASSPQGAGNQPQHF. CDR3 in DNA: TGTGCCAGCAGCCCACAGGGGGCAGGCAATCAGCCCCAGCATTTT.

The gene calls are TRBV7-9 and TRBJ1-2; D unclear. Per the germline V gene, CDR1 is SEHNR and CDR2 is FQNEAQ (reference sequence). This CDR3 region has 16 residues. Trimming cost V 6 bases and J 4 bases, with 21 bases left between them. The chain's CDR3 is CASRADPILKGYGYTF. The CDR3 nucleotides are TGTGCCAGCAGGGCCGACCCAATTTTGAAGGGCTATGGCTACACCTTC.

This clone has just one count. The gene calls are TRBV5-4 and TRBJ2-7; D possibly corresponds to TRBD1 (6 bases). Trimming left V 4 bases short and J 7 bases short, with 12 bases between. Looked up from germline, CDR1 is SGHNT and CDR2 is YYREEE (reference sequence). The CDR3 totals 12 residues. The CDR3 DNA follows: TGTGCCAGCAGCCAGGGGCCTACTGAGCAGTACTTC. Translating gives CASSQGPTEQYF.

As concerns this clone: This likely came from a read error, as a far larger clone is one base away. Additional DNA sequences in this sample encode the identical CDR3. The gene calls are TRBV13 and TRBJ2-5, with D possibly being TRBD1 or TRBD2 (6 bases each). Germline values: CDR1 PRHDT, CDR2 FYEKMQ (reference sequence). Trimming took off 4 bases at V and 8 bases at J, with 17 bases between the two ends. This CDR3 spans 14 amino acids. As DNA, the CDR3 is TGTGCCAGCAGCTGGAGGGGACAAGAGGTCACCCAGTACTTC. Translating gives CASSWRGQEVTQYF.

This clone was counted a few times. The chain joins TRBV28 to TRBJ2-1, with 7 bases identical to TRBD1. CDR3 length: 16 amino acids. The V and J ends lost 5 bases and 4 bases, in that order; junction bases with no gene match: 11. The germline V gene encodes CDR1 MDHEN and CDR2 SYDVKM. Here the CDR3 reads CASSLQPGQPYNEQFF. As DNA, the CDR3 is TGTGCCAGCAGTCTCCAACCGGGACAGCCTTACAATGAGCAGTTCTTC.

The genes are TRBV29-1 and TRBJ2-7, with 9 nucleotides matching TRBD2. Trimming at V came to 0 bases and at J to 1 base, leaving 10 bases not matched to a gene. This CDR3 has 17 amino acids. Germline lookup yields CDR1 SQVTM and CDR2 ANQGSEA. The CDR3 nucleotides read TGCAGCGTTGAAGATCGAGAAACTAGCGGGTCTTCCTACGAGCAGTACTTC. Amino acid sequence: CSVEDRETSGSSYEQYF.

The rearrangement joins TRBV4-1 to TRBJ1-2, with a possible D match to TRBD1 (6 bases). The germline gives CDR1 MGHRA, CDR2 YSYEKL. The CDR3 consists of 14 residues. Trimming took 3 bases from V and 3 from J, leaving 11 bases between them. CDR3 amino acids: CASSHGQYYYGYTF. In DNA form, the CDR3 reads TGCGCCAGCAGCCATGGACAGTATTACTATGGCTACACCTTC.

The CDR3 DNA sequence: TGTGCCAGCAGTTACACGACAGCCTACAATGAGCAGTTCTTC. It codes for CASSYTTAYNEQFF. The V gene is TRBV6-5, the J gene TRBJ2-1; the D gene is possibly TRBD1 (5 bases). V was clipped by 2 bases and J by 2 bases, with 7 bases between them. The V gene's germline CDR1 is MNHEY and CDR2 SVGAGI. CDR3 size: 14 residues.

The chain combines TRBV4-1 with TRBJ1-1; D call uncertain. Trimming took off 0 bases at V and 3 bases at J, with 11 bases between the two ends. Germline lookup yields CDR1 MGHRA and CDR2 YSYEKL. The CDR3 covers 15 residues. The DNA of the CDR3 is TGCGCCAGCAGCCAAGAGGAGGATGGCCACACTGAAGCTTTCTTT. Its protein is CASSQEEDGHTEAFF.

The V gene is TRBV29-1, the J gene TRBJ2-6, with no clear D. The germline V and J ends were trimmed by 6 bases and 6 bases, with 12 bases remaining between them. Per germline, CDR1 SQVTM and CDR2 ANQGSEA. The CDR3 is 13 amino acids. In DNA, the CDR3 is TGCAGCGTCCGTGATAGCACGGCCAACGTCCTGACTTTC. Translating it yields CSVRDSTANVLTF. The variable domain in full, completed from reference TRBV29-1 and TRBJ2-6, reads SAVISQKPSRDICQRGTSLTIQCQVDSQVTMMFWYRQQPGQSLTLIATANQGSEATYESGFVIDKFPISRPNLTFSTLTVSNMSPEDSSIYLCSVRDSTANVLTFGAGSRLTVL.